This T cell receptor (beta chain) was found in a study of T cells expressing NK-cell markers. In the study overall: TCR beta repertoires came from sorted CD3+CD56+NKG2C+, CD3+CD56+NKG2C- and CD3+CD56-NKG2C+ T cells. Seven sequenced donors out of eight were HCMV-seropositive, one seronegative.

TCRdb reprocessed the 5' RACE reads and stores each CDR3 protein as one record, lacking DNA. The sample totals hundreds of thousands of distinct CDR3 sequences. The CDR3 length is 15 residues. About this clonotype itself: Its antigen is not known.

Overall study results and limits: Top CD8+ clonotypes included the dominant CD3+CD56+NKG2C+ clonotypes in six donors. These clonotypes also led the CD3+CD56-NKG2C+ fraction in a few donors.

The TCR sequence derives from a man younger than 35 in good health. V gene TRBV12-3 or TRBV12-4 combines with J gene TRBJ2-1; no DNA is available, so the TRBD2 call from TCRdb remains unchecked. The specimen sequenced was blood T cells: a sorted CD56 or NKG2C T cell subset, CD4+ or CD8+ T cells, or bulk PBMC T cells (not recorded which). The CDR3 sequence is CASRRGLATSREQFF.